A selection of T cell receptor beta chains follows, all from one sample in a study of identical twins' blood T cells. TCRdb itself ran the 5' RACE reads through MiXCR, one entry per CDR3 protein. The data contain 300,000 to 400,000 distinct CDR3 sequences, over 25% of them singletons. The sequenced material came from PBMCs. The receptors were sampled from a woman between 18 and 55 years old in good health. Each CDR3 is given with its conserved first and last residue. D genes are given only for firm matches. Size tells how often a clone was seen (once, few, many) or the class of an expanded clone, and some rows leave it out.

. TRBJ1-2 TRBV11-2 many TGTGCCAGCAGCCACCAACTCTCGGACAAGTTGGACTTC CASSHQLSDKLDF
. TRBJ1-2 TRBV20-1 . TGCAGTGCACGGACAGAAGACTATGGCTACACCTTC CSARTEDYGYTF
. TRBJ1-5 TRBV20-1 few TGCAGTGCTAGAGAACGATATAGCAATCAGCCCCAGCATTTT CSARERYSNQPQHF
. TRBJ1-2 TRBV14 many TGTGCCAGCAGCCAAGACGGGGTAAACAGAGTTTATGGCTACACCTTC CASSQDGVNRVYGYTF
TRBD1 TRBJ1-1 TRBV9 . TGTGCCAGCAGCCAGGGACAGGCGGTCACTGAAGCTTTCTTT CASSQGQAVTEAFF
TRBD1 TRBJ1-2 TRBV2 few TGTGCCAGCAGTTCGACAGGGAGCCTTGGCTATGGCTACACCTTC CASSSTGSLGYGYTF
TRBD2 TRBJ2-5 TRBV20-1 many TGCAGTGCTACCTCCGGACTAGCTATGGAGACCCAGTACTTC CSATSGLAMETQYF
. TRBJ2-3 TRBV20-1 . TGCAGTGCTAGGGCTATTAGCACAAATACGCAGTATTTT CSARAISTNTQYF
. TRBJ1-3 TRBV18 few TGTGCCAGCTCACTGGGGAGCAGCTCTGGAAACACCATATATTTT CASSLGSSSGNTIYF
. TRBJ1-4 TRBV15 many TGTGCCACCAGCAGAGATAAAGGGGACAATGAAAAACTGTTTTTT CATSRDKGDNEKLFF
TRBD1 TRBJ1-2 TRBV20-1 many TGCAGTGCTGCGAAACAGGGGCTCTATGGCTACACCTTC CSAAKQGLYGYTF
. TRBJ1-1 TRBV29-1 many TGCAGCGTTGAAGTAAACGGACCGCCGAACACTGAAGCTTTCTTT CSVEVNGPPNTEAFF
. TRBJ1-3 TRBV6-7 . TGTGCCAGCAGTTACGACCGACGCGCCGGAGGAAACACCATATATTTT CASSYDRRAGGNTIYF
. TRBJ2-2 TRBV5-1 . TGCGCCAGCAGCTTGGGACAGGCGCCCGGGGAGCTGTTTTTT CASSLGQAPGELFF
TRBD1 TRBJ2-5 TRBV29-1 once TGCAGCGTTTACGGACAGGGAGCACAAGAGACCCAGTACTTC CSVYGQGAQETQYF
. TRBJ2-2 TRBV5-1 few TGCGCCAGCAGCCCCAGGGCATCGTCCGCGAACACCGGGGAGCTGTTTTTT CASSPRASSANTGELFF
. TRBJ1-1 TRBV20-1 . TGCAGTGCTAGGACGGGGGGCAACATGAACACTGAAGCTTTCTTT CSARTGGNMNTEAFF
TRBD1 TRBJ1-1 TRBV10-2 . TGCGCCAGCCAGGGGGGTTGGGGCGTCACTGAAGCTTTCTTT CASQGGWGVTEAFF
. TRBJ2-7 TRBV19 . TGTGCCAGTAGCCCCGAGGTAGCTGACGAGCAGTACTTC CASSPEVADEQYF
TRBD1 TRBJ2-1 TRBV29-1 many TGCAGCGTTGATCGACAGGGTGTGGGGAATGAGCAGTTCTTC CSVDRQGVGNEQFF
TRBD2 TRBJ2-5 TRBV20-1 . TGCAGTGCTTGGACTAGCGTTGAGACCCAGTACTTC CSAWTSVETQYF
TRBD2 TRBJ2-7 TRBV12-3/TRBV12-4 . TGTGCCAGCAGTTTTTCGGGAGGCTTGTACGAGCAGTACTTC CASSFSGGLYEQYF
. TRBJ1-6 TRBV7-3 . TGTGCCAGCAGCTTGACTCCAGACTCCTATAATTCACCCCTCCACTTT CASSLTPDSYNSPLHF
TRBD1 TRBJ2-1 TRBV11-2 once TGTGCCAGCAGCCTAGGGACAGCAACTCGGAGGAACAATGAGCAGTTCTTC CASSLGTATRRNNEQFF
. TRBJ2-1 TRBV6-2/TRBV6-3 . TGTGCCAGCAGCCCGTTTGCGGCTGGCTCCTACAATGAGCAGTTCTTC CASSPFAAGSYNEQFF
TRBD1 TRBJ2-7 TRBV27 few TGTGCCAGCAGTTTAAAGGGTAGGGGACAGAGCTCCTACGAGCAGTACTTC CASSLKGRGQSSYEQYF
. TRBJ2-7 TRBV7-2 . TGTGCCAGCAGCTTACTACCAGGGTACTCCTACGAGCAGTACTTC CASSLLPGYSYEQYF
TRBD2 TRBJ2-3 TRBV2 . TGTGCCAGCAGAGAGACTAGCGGGATTCAAGATACGCAGTATTTT CASRETSGIQDTQYF
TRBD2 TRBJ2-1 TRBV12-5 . TGTGCTAGTGGTTTGGCCTGGTCTAGCGGATCCTACAATGAGCAGTTCTTC CASGLAWSSGSYNEQFF
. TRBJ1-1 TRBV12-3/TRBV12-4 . TGTGCCAGCACCAGACAGGCTAACACTGAAGCTTTCTTT CASTRQANTEAFF
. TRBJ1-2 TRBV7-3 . TGTGCCAGCAGCGCCGGCGGTATTCCTAACTATGGCTACACCTTC CASSAGGIPNYGYTF
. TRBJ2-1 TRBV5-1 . TGCGCCAGCAGCTTGTTCGAGAGCTCCTACAATGAGCAGTTCTTC CASSLFESSYNEQFF
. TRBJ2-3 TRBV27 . TGTGCCAGCAGCCCCTGGAAAGGAATGGAGGGTACGCAGTATTTT CASSPWKGMEGTQYF
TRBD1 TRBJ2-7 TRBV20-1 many TGCAGTGCCAGGTCGATCGGGACAGGGACATACGAGCAGTACTTC CSARSIGTGTYEQYF
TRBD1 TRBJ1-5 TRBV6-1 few TGTGCCAGCCGGAGGGGACTACAGGGGGCAAGCAATCAGCCCCAGCATTTT CASRRGLQGASNQPQHF
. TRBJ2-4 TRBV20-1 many TGCAGTGCATCCGGGACAGCCAAAAACATTCAGTACTTC CSASGTAKNIQYF
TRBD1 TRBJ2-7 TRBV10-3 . TGTGCCACAATGACAGGGACCTACGAGCAGTACTTC CATMTGTYEQYF
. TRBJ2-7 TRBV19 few TGTGCCAGTAGTACTTCTGTATCCTACGAGCAGTACTTC CASSTSVSYEQYF
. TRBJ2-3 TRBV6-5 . TGTGCCAGCAGTTACTCCAAAGTTGGTACGCAGTATTTT CASSYSKVGTQYF
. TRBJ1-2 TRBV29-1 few TGCAGCGTTGAGTATTCCTTTCGGACTGGCTACACCTTC CSVEYSFRTGYTF
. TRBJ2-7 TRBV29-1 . TGCAGCGTTAAGTCCATTGCCGAGGGCGAGCAGTACTTC CSVKSIAEGEQYF
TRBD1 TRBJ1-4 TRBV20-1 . TGCAGTGCTAGACGGGACAGCGGGGAAAAACTGTTTTTT CSARRDSGEKLFF
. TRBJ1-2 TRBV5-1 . TGCGCCAGCAGCTTGCGGGCAGGGCTCTATGGCTACACCTTC CASSLRAGLYGYTF
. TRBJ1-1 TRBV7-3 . TGTGCCAGCAGCGTAAGCAGGGGGAACACTGAAGCTTTCTTT CASSVSRGNTEAFF
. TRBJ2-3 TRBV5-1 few TGCGCCAGCAGCTGGGGACGGAGACGCACAGATACGCAGTATTTT CASSWGRRRTDTQYF
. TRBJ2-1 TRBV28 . TGTGCCAACATCACCGCGCGGGGCTATCGGTACCGGCAGTTCTTC CANITARGYRYRQFF
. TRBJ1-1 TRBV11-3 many TGTGCCAGCAGCTCCATACTTGGGACGGGTACAGGCAACACTGAAGCTTTCTTT CASSSILGTGTGNTEAFF
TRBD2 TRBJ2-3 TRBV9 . TGTGCCAGCAGCGTAGCTAGCGGGAGAATAGATACGAAGTATTTT CASSVASGRIDTKYF
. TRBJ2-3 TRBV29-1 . TGCAGCGTTGGTTTTTGGACAGCTTCCACAGATACGCAGTATTTT CSVGFWTASTDTQYF
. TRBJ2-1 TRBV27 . TGTGCCAGCAGTCCCGCGCTGGGCGAGCAGTTCTTC CASSPALGEQFF
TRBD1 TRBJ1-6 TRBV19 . TGTGCCAGTAGTTCGACAGGGTTTTCACCCCTCCACTTT CASSSTGFSPLHF
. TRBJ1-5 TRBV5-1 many TGCGCCAGCAGCAAGGGAGGCAATCAGCCCCAGCATTTT CASSKGGNQPQHF
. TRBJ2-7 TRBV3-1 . TGTGCCAGCAGCCAAGGTCGCATCTACGAGCAGTACTTC CASSQGRIYEQYF
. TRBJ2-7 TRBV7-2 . TGTGCCAGCAGCGTAGCTCGGTCTTCCTACGAGCAGTACTTC CASSVARSSYEQYF
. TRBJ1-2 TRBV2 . TGTGCCAGCAGTGAGGAGCAGGACTATGGCTACACCTTC CASSEEQDYGYTF
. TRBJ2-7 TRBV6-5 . TGTTCCAGCAGTTTACAGGTCGGGTTAACCTACGAGCAGTACTTC CSSSLQVGLTYEQYF